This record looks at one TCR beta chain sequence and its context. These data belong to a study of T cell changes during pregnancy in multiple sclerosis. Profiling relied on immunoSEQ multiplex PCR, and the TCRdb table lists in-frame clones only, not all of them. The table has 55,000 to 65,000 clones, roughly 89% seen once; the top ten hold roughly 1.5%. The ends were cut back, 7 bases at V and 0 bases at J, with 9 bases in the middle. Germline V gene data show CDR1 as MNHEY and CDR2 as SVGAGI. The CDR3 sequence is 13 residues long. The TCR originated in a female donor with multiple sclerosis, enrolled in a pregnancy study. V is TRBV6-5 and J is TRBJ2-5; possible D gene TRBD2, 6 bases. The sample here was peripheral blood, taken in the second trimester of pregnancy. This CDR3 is CASKPGDQETQYF. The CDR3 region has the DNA TGTGCCAGCAAACCGGGGGACCAAGAGACCCAGTACTTC.